Included here is one TCR beta chain sequence, with context. The entry originates in a study of blood T cell repertoires in COVID-19. Overall study: Acute and convalescent COVID-19 specimens originated in the United States, Italy and Spain.

CDR1 is SGHDN and CDR2 is FVKESK in the germline V gene. The CDR3 is 15 amino acids. V was trimmed by 4 bases and J by 4 bases, leaving 14 bases between them. Methods used by the authors: Counts of nucleated cells, estimated from reference gene primer amplification, were obtained. Assay used: immunoSEQ multiplex PCR; TCRdb lists only in-frame clones, some missing. V and J calls and clone size are as listed in that table; D and trimming were resolved from the DNA. The data show about 140,000 clones, with 60% to 80% seen just once and around 3% held by the top ten. This TCR came from a woman between 50 and 59 years old who had recovered from COVID-19. V is TRBV14 and J is TRBJ1-3; D remains unclear. The specimen was PBMCs or T cells enriched from blood (not recorded which). CDR3 sequence (DNA): TGTGCCAGCAGCCGATCCCCTCTGCGGGGAAACACCATATATTTT. Amino acid sequence: CASSRSPLRGNTIYF.